This T cell receptor beta chain was retrieved from a study of T-cell memory formation after mild COVID-19. MiXCR, run by TCRdb on the 5' RACE reads, gives a single entry per CDR3 protein. The table records 450,000 to 650,000 distinct CDR3 sequences, approximately 21% of them present only once. V was pared by 4 bases and J by 4 bases, with 17 bases between. Germline lookup yields CDR1 SGHDT and CDR2 YYEEEE. The CDR3 runs 15 residues. The sequenced material came from PBMCs or a T cell subset sorted from them (not recorded which). The chain employs TRBV5-6 and TRBJ2-5, with D perhaps being TRBD1 or TRBD2 (6 bases each). This TCR was sampled from an adult woman who had mild COVID-19 (a few samples of this study predate the infection). Cell type and time point are not known. CDR3 DNA sequence: TGTGCCAGCAGCCGGGGAGGCAGGGGATCAGAGACCCAGTACTTC. Protein: CASSRGGRGSETQYF.